Listed here are 14 T cell receptor beta chains from one sample, sequenced in a study of Ad26.COV2.S vaccination and SARS-CoV-2 variants. This table comes from immunoSEQ multiplex PCR, and its TCRdb copy is limited to in-frame clones, with some not included. Among hundreds of thousands of clones, 87% were seen once, and the ten largest hold approximately 3.6%. The treatment denotes: some 20 received Ad26.COV2.S at low or high dose, single or two shots; about 5 received placebo; per-sample allocation not given. Following the first vaccine or placebo injection, samples were taken on day 63. The material was peripheral blood, obtained in a trial of Ad26.COV2.S vaccine versus placebo. These receptor sequences come from a person aged 18 to 65 who received the Ad26.COV2.S COVID-19 vaccine or a placebo.

The chain has TRBV6-4 and TRBJ1-1, with 9 bases lining up with TRBD1. V lost 6 bases and J lost 5; bases outside the gene matches: 4. The CDR3 contains 13 residues. Germline-derived CDR1 and CDR2 are MRHNA and SNTAGT. Here the CDR3 DNA reads TGTGCCAGCAGGGACAGGGGTCAAACTGAAGCTTTCTTT. Translation gives CASRDRGQTEAFF.

Turning to this clone: The junction shows a germline mismatch at one end, possibly a read error. The CDR3 DNA reads as TGTGCCAGTAGGGACCTTTACCGGACCGACTCCTACTACGGCTACACCTTC. It codes for CASRDLYRTDSYYGYTF. The chain couples TRBV19 to TRBJ1-2; no reliable D call. Germline lookup yields CDR1 LNHDA and CDR2 SQIVND (reference sequence). The CDR3 is 17 amino acids.

The V gene is TRBV20-1, the J gene TRBJ2-3, with TRBD2 identical over 11 bases. After removal of 3 bases from V and 5 bases from J, the junction contained 7 bases not matched to a gene. CDR1 is DFQATT and CDR2 is SNEGSKA in the germline V gene (reference sequence). CDR3 length: 15 residues. The CDR3 region has the DNA TGCAGTGCTAGTTTAGGCCTAGCGGGAGGAGATACGCAGTATTTT. Its translation: CSASLGLAGGDTQYF.

This rearrangement joins TRBV19 to TRBJ2-7; TRBD1 matches at 8 bases. Germline trimming cut 3 bases from V and 5 bases from J; bases unmatched to any gene: 3. Germline CDR1 is LNHDA and CDR2 is SQIVND (reference sequence). CDR3 length: 13 amino acids. CDR3 residues: CASSIGQGDEQYF. DNA of the CDR3: TGTGCCAGTAGTATCGGACAGGGAGACGAGCAGTACTTC.

This chain links TRBV6-5 with TRBJ1-2; the match to TRBD1 covers 7 bases. V was clipped by 5 bases and J by 3 bases; unmatched bases: 3. Germline CDR1 is MNHEY and CDR2 is SVGAGI. CDR3 length: 13 amino acids. The CDR3: CASSLQGYYGYTF. In DNA, the CDR3 is TGTGCCAGCAGTCTACAGGGGTACTATGGCTACACCTTC.

The chain couples TRBV15 to TRBJ1-5; D perhaps matches TRBD1 (5 bases). The CDR3 is 14 residues long. V lost 2 bases, J lost 1 base, and 6 bases lay in between. Germline assignment: CDR1 LNHNV and CDR2 YYDKDF (reference sequence). The CDR3 loop is CATSRRDSNQPQHF. The CDR3 DNA is TGTGCCACCAGCAGAAGGGACAGCAATCAGCCCCAGCATTTT. Together with reference TRBV15 and TRBJ1-5, the CDR3 gives the full variable domain: DAMVIQNPRYQVTQFGKPVTLSCSQTLNHNVMYWYQQKSSQAPKLLFHYYDKDFNNEADTPDNFQSRRPNTSFCFLDIRSPGLGDTAMYLCATSRRDSNQPQHFGDGTRLSIL.

The chain joins TRBV2 to TRBJ2-7; the D call may be TRBD1 or TRBD2 (6 bases each). The V and J ends lost 4 bases and 2 bases respectively, with 12 bases between them. Germline assignment: CDR1 SNHLY and CDR2 FYNNEI. The CDR3 covers 14 residues. The CDR3 coding sequence is TGTGCCAGCAGTGGTTCCGGGGGCACCTACGAGCAGTACTTC. Protein product: CASSGSGGTYEQYF.

This chain links TRBV7-9 with TRBJ1-5; 9 bases agree with TRBD1. V dropped 0 bases and J dropped 9; count of bases not matched to a gene: 9. The V gene's germline CDR1 is SEHNR and CDR2 FQNEAQ (reference sequence). The length of the CDR3 is 16 residues. The CDR3 here is CASSLAGQGAMRPQHF. The DNA of the CDR3 is TGTGCCAGCAGCTTAGCGGGACAGGGAGCAATGAGGCCCCAGCATTTT.

The gene calls are TRBV11-3 and TRBJ2-5; the match to TRBD1 covers 7 bases. The V gene end was trimmed by 5 bases and the J gene end by 5 bases; junction bases not matched to a gene: 11. CDR1 and CDR2 (germline): SGHNT, YENEEA. This CDR3 contains 15 residues. The CDR3 region is CASSQRQGFQETQYF. Here the CDR3 DNA reads TGTGCCAGCAGCCAAAGACAGGGTTTTCAGGAGACCCAGTACTTC.

The V and J genes are TRBV5-8 and TRBJ1-6, with D possibly being TRBD1 (5 bases). Trimming removed 1 base at V and 7 bases at J, with 12 bases between. Germline CDR1 is SGHTS and CDR2 is YDEGEE. The CDR3 length is 15 residues. DNA of the CDR3: TGTGCCAGCAGCTTGAAAGGGGCTCGGAATTCACCCCTCCACTTT. Residues: CASSLKGARNSPLHF.

V gene TRBV24-1 combines with J gene TRBJ2-2; 9 nucleotides line up with TRBD1. The CDR3 covers 17 residues. V was clipped by 4 bases and J by 1 base; unmatched bases: 6. In germline, CDR1 is KGHDR, CDR2 SFDVKD. CDR3 sequence reads: CATSDTPGQGNTGELFF. The CDR3 DNA sequence: TGTGCCACCAGTGACACTCCGGGACAGGGGAACACCGGGGAGCTGTTTTTT.

The rearrangement joins TRBV10-3 to TRBJ1-5; 7 positions match TRBD1. J was trimmed by 3 bases and V by 6 bases; bases with no gene match: 5. This CDR3 comprises 14 residues. The germline CDR1 and CDR2 sequences are ENHRY and SYGVKD. CDR3 bases: TGTGCCATCAGGGGAGGACAGGACAATCAGCCCCAGCATTTT. It codes for CAIRGGQDNQPQHF.

The genes are TRBV4-1 and TRBJ2-5; tentative D call: TRBD2 (6 bases). Between the trimmed V and J ends, which lost 2 bases and 2 bases, there was a span of 18 bases. This CDR3 is 17 amino acids long. Per germline, CDR1 MGHRA and CDR2 YSYEKL. CDR3: CASSQPDLAHNQETQYF. CDR3 DNA: TGCGCCAGCAGCCAACCCGACCTAGCGCACAATCAAGAGACCCAGTACTTC.

The V and J genes are TRBV27 and TRBJ1-1; D is perhaps TRBD1 (5 bases). CDR1 MNHEY and CDR2 SMNVEV come from the germline V gene (reference sequence). This CDR3 is built from 14 residues. Trimming took 5 bases from V and 0 from J, leaving 10 bases between them. CDR3 amino acids: CASSPRTLNTEAFF. CDR3 nucleotide sequence: TGTGCCAGCAGTCCCCGGACATTGAACACTGAAGCTTTCTTT.